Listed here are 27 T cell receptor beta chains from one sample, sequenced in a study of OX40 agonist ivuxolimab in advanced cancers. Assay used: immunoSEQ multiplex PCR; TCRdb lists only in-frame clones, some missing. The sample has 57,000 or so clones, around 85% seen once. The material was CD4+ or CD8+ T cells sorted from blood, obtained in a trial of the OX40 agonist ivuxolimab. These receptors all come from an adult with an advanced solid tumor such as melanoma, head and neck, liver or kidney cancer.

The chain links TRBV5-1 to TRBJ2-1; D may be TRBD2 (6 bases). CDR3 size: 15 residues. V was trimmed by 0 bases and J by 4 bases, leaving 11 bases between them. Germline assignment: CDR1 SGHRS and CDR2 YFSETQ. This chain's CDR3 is CASSLVGEEYNEQFF. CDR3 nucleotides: TGCGCCAGCAGCTTGGTGGGGGAGGAGTACAATGAGCAGTTCTTC.

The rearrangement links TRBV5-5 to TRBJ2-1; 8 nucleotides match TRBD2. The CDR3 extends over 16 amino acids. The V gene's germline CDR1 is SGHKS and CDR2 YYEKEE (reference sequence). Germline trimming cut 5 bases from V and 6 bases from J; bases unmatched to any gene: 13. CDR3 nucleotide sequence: TGTGCCAGCAGTCTAGCGGGCGGCACATTTTCCAATGAGCAGTTCTTC. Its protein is CASSLAGGTFSNEQFF.

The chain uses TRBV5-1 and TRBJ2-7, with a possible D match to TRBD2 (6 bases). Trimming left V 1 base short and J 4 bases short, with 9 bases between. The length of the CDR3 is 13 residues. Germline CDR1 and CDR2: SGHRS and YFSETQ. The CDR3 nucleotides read TGCGCCAGCAGCTTGCGGGAGAGATACGAGCAGTACTTC. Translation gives CASSLRERYEQYF.

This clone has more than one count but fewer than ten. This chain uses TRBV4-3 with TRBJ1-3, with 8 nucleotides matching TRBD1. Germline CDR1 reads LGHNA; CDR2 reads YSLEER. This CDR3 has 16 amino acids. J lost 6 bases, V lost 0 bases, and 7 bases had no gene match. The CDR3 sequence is CASSQDSGQGQNTIYF. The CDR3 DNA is TGCGCCAGCAGCCAAGATTCCGGACAGGGCCAAAACACCATATATTTT.

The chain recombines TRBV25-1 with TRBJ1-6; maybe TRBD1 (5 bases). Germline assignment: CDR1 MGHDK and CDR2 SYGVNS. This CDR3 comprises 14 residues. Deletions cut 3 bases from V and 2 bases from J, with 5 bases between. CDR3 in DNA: TGTGCCAGCAGTGAGGGGCCCTATAATTCACCCCTCCACTTT. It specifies CASSEGPYNSPLHF.

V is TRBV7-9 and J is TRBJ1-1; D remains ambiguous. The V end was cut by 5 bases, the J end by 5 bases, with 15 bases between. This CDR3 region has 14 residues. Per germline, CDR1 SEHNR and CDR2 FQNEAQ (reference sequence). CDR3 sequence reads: CASSHPRGGTEAFF. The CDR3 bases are TGTGCCAGCAGCCACCCTCGGGGAGGGACTGAAGCTTTCTTT.

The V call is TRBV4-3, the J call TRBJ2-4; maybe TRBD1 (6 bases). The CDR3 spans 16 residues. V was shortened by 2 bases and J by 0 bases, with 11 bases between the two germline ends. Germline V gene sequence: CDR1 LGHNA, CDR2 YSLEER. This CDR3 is CASSQRTALAKNIQYF. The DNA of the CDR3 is TGCGCCAGCAGCCAACGGACAGCCCTAGCCAAAAACATTCAGTACTTC.

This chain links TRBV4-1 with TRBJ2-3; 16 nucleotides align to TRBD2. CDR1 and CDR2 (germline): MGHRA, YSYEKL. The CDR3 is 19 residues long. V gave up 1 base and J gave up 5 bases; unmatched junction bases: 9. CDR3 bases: TGCGCCAGCAGCCAAGCCCACGCCGGGACTAGCGGGAGGGAAGATACGCAGTATTTT. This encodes CASSQAHAGTSGREDTQYF.

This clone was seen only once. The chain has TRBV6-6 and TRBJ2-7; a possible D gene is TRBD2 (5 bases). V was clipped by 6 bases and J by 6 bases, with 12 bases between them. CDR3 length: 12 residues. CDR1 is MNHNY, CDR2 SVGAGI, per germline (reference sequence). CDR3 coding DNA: TGTGCCAGCAGCGGGGTTGCGCGCGAGCAGTACTTC. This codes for CASSGVAREQYF.

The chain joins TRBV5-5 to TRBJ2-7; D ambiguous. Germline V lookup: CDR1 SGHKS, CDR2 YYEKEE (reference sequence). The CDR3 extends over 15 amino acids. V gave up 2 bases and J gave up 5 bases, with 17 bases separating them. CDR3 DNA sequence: TGTGCCAGCAGCTTAAGGTTGCGGCAGTCGCACGAGCAGTACTTC. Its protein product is CASSLRLRQSHEQYF.

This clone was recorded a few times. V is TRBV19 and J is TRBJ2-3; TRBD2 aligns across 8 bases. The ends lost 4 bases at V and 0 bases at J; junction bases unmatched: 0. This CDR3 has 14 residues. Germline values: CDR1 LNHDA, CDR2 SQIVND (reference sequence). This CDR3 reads CASSSGRSTDTQYF. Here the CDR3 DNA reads TGTGCCAGTAGTAGCGGGAGGAGCACAGATACGCAGTATTTT.

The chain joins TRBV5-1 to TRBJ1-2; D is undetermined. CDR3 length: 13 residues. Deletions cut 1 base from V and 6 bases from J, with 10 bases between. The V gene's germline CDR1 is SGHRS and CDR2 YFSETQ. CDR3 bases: TGCGCCAGCAGCTTGATGGTGGATGATGGCTACACCTTC. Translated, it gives CASSLMVDDGYTF. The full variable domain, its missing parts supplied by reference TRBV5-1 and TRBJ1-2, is KAGVTQTPRYLIKTRGQQVTLSCSPISGHRSVSWYQQTPGQGLQFLFEYFSETQRNKGNFPGRFSGRQFSNSRSEMNVSTLELGDSALYLCASSLMVDDGYTFGSGTRLTVV.

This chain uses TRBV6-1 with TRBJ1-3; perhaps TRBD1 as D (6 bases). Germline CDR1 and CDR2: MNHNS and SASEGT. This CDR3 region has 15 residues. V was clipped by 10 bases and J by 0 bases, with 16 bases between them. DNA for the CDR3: TGTGCCACCCGGGGACAAATAGTCTCTGGAAACACCATATATTTT. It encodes CATRGQIVSGNTIYF.

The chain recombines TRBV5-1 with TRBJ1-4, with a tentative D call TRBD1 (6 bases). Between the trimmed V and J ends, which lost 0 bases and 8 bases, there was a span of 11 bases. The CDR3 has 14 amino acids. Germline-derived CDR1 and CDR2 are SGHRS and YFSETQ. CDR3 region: CASSLEGVREKLFF. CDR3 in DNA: TGCGCCAGCAGCTTGGAGGGGGTTAGAGAAAAACTGTTTTTT. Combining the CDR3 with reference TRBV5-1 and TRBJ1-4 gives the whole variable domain KAGVTQTPRYLIKTRGQQVTLSCSPISGHRSVSWYQQTPGQGLQFLFEYFSETQRNKGNFPGRFSGRQFSNSRSEMNVSTLELGDSALYLCASSLEGVREKLFFGSGTQLSVL.

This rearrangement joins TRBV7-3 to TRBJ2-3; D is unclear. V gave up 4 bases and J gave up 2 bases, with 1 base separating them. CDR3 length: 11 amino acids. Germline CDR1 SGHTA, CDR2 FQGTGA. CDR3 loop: CASSSTDTQYF. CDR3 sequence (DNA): TGTGCCAGCAGCTCCACAGATACGCAGTATTTT.

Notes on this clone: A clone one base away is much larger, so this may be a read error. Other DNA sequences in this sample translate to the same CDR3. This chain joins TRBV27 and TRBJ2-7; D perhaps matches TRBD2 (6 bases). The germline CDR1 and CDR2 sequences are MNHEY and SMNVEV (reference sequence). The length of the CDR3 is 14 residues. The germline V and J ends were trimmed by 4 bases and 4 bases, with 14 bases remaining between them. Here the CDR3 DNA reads TGTGCCAGCAGTTCGCCGGGACTTTCTTACGAGCAGTACTTC. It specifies CASSSPGLSYEQYF.

This chain's CDR3 is CASSPGDSRGYGYTF. CDR3 in DNA: TGTGCCAGCAGCCCGGGAGACAGCCGGGGCTATGGCTACACCTTC. The rearrangement uses TRBV11-3 and TRBJ1-2; possible D gene TRBD1, 5 bases. Trimming stripped 5 bases from V and 4 bases from J, with 17 bases between. CDR1 SGHNT and CDR2 YENEEA come from the germline V gene. CDR3 length: 15 residues. Looking up the rest from reference TRBV11-3 and TRBJ1-2 gives the full variable domain: EAGVVQSPRYKIIEKKQPVAFWCNPISGHNTLYWYLQNLGQGPELLIRYENEEAVDDSQLPKDRFSAERLKGVDSTLKIQPAELGDSAVYLCASSPGDSRGYGYTFGSGTRLTVV.

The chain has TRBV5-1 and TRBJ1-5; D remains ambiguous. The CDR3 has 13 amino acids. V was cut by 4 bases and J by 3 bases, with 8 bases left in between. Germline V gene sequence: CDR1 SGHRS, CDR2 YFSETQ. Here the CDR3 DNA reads TGCGCCAGCAGCAAGGGCCCCAATCAGCCCCAGCATTTT. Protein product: CASSKGPNQPQHF.

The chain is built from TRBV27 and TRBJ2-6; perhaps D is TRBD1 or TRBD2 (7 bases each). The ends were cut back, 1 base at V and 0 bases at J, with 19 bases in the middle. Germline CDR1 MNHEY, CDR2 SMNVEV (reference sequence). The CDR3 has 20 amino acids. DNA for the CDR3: TGTGCCAGCAGTTTATTTGGTGGGAGGGAGGGGGCCTCTGGGGCCAACGTCCTGACTTTC. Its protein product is CASSLFGGREGASGANVLTF.

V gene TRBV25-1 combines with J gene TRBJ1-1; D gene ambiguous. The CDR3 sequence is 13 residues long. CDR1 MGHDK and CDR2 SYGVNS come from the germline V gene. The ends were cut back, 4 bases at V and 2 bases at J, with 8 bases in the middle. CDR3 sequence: CASSAVPNTEAFF. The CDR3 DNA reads TGTGCCAGCAGTGCTGTCCCAAACACTGAAGCTTTCTTT. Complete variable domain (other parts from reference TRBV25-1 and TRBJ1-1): EADIYQTPRYLVIGTGKKITLECSQTMGHDKMYWYQQDPGMELHLIHYSYGVNSTEKGDLSSESTVSRIRTEHFPLTLESARPSHTSQYLCASSAVPNTEAFFGQGTRLTVV.

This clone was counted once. The CDR3 reads CACSHVLAGSEDTQYF. In DNA form, the CDR3 reads TGTGCCTGCTCTCATGTACTAGCGGGGAGCGAAGATACGCAGTATTTT. This chain uses TRBV30 with TRBJ2-3, with TRBD2 matching 10 bases. The CDR3 is 16 residues long. Trimming at V came to 6 bases and at J to 5 bases, leaving 14 bases not matched to a gene. Germline CDR1 is GTSNPN and CDR2 is SVGIG (reference sequence). The full variable domain, its missing parts supplied by reference TRBV30 and TRBJ2-3, is SQTIHQWPATLVQPVGSPLSLECTVEGTSNPNLYWYRQAAGRGLQLLFYSVGIGQISSEVPQNLSASRPQDRQFILSSKKLLLSDSGFYLCACSHVLAGSEDTQYFGPGTRLTVL.

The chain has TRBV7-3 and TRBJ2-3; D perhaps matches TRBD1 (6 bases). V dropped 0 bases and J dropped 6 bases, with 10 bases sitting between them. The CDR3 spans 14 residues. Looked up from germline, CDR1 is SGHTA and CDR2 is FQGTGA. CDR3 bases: TGTGCCAGCAGCTTAACGGGGGCCCCCGATACGCAGTATTTT. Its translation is CASSLTGAPDTQYF.

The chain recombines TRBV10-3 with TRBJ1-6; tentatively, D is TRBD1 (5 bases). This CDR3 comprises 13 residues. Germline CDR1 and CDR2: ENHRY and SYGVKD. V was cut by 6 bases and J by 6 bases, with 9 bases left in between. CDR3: CAISRDLNSPLHF. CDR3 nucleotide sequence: TGTGCCATCAGCCGGGACCTTAATTCACCCCTCCACTTT.

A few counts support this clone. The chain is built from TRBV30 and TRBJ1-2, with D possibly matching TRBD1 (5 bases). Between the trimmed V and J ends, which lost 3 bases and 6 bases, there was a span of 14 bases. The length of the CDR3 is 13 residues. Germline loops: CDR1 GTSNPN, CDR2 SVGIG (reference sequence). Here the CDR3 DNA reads TGTGCCTGGAGCCTTAGACAGACGAATGGCTACACCTTC. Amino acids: CAWSLRQTNGYTF.

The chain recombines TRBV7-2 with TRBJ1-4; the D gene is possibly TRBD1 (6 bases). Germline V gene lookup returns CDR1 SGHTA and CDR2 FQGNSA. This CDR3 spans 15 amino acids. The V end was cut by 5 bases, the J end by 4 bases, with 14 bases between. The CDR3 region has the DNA TGTGCCAGCAGCACCCTAGGGGGGGTTAATGAAAAACTGTTTTTT. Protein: CASSTLGGVNEKLFF.

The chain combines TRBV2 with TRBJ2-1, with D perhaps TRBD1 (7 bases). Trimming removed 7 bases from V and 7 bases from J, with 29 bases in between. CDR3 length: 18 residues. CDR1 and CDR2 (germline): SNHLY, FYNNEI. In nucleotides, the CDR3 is TGTGCCAGCAAGGGCAGGGGGGACTGGGGCGACAACGATAATGAGCAGTTCTTC. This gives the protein CASKGRGDWGDNDNEQFF.

The DNA of the CDR3 is TGTGCCAGCAGTGGACAGGGGGGCTACGAGCAGTACTTC. Amino acids: CASSGQGGYEQYF. V and J are TRBV2 and TRBJ2-7; 9 bases map to TRBD1. CDR3 length equals 13 residues. The junction had 1 base not matched to a gene; V was cut back by 4 bases and J by 3 bases. Germline CDR1 reads SNHLY; CDR2 reads FYNNEI.